Only a few counts were recorded for the clone carrying this TCR beta chain. This sample was included in a study of T-cell reconstitution after alpha-beta-depleted transplantation in children. Per the germline V gene, CDR1 is SGHVS and CDR2 is FNYEAQ. The CDR3 spans 16 residues. Deletions cut 1 base from V and 1 base from J, with 14 bases between. Unique molecular identifiers were used in preparing the TCRbeta library. One entry per CDR3 protein results from TCRdb running MiXCR on the PCR reads. The data show approximately 430,000 distinct CDR3 sequences, with roughly 17% seen just once and roughly 29% held by the top ten.

Sequenced material: PBMCs, mostly from graft donor cells, taken 360 days after TCRalphabeta/CD19-depleted stem cell transplant. The rearrangement joins TRBV7-6 to TRBJ2-7; no firm D call. The TCR sequence derives from a boy under two years old who had a stem cell transplant for Wiskott-Aldrich syndrome, so the T cells may come from the graft donor. For the CDR3, the DNA is TGTGCCAGCAGCTTAGAGCCCACAGCGAAATCCTACGAGCAGTACTTC. This sequence encodes CASSLEPTAKSYEQYF.